The 2 T cell receptor beta chains in this list originate from one sample, sequenced in a study of Ad26.COV2.S vaccination and SARS-CoV-2 variants. Profiling relied on immunoSEQ multiplex PCR, and the TCRdb table lists in-frame clones only, not all of them. Of about 320,000 clones detected, 85% to 90% appear once; the ten largest clones hold under 2%. The treatment denotes: some 19 received Ad26.COV2.S at low or high dose, single or two shots; roughly five received placebo; per-sample allocation not given. Repertoires come from day 63 after the first vaccine or placebo injection. The source material was peripheral blood, sampled in a trial of Ad26.COV2.S vaccine versus placebo. Every receptor here comes from a person aged 18 to 65 who received the Ad26.COV2.S COVID-19 vaccine or a placebo.

The rearrangement uses TRBV20-1 and TRBJ2-1; possibly TRBD2 for D (5 bases). The germline gives CDR1 DFQATT, CDR2 SNEGSKA (reference sequence). This CDR3 has 14 residues. V was shortened by 3 bases and J by 5 bases, with 14 bases between the two germline ends. The CDR3 nucleotides are TGCAGTGCTAGTACTGGAGGAGTCGACAATGAGCAGTTCTTC. As protein: CSASTGGVDNEQFF.

This clone came up once. V usage is TRBV5-1 and J usage is TRBJ1-4; tentative D call: TRBD1 (5 bases). Germline V gene data show CDR1 as SGHRS and CDR2 as YFSETQ. The CDR3 extends over 14 amino acids. Between the trimmed V and J ends, which lost 5 bases and 7 bases, there was a span of 15 bases. CDR3 sequence reads: CASRIGERSEKLFF. The CDR3, as DNA: TGCGCCAGCAGAATAGGGGAAAGAAGTGAAAAACTGTTTTTT.